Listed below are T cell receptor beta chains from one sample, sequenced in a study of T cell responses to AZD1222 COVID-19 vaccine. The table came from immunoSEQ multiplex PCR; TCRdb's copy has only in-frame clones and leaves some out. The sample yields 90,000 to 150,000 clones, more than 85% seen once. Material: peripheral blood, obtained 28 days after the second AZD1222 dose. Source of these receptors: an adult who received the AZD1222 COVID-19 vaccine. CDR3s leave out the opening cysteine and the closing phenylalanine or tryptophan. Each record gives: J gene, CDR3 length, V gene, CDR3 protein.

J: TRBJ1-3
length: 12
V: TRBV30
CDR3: AWSVSRAGNTIY

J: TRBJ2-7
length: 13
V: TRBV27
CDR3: ASSTLGTGAYEQY

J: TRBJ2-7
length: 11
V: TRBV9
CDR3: ASSVEGTREQY

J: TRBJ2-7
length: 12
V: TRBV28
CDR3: ASSLFGSSYEQY

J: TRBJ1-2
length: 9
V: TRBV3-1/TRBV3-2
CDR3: ASWGRVGYT

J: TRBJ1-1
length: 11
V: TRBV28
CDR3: ASRRQGITEAF

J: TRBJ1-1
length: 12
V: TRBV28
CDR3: ASRPGQALPGAF

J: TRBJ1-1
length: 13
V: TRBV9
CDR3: ASSVEGVSNTEAF

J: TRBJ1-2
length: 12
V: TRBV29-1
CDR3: SVTSGTVGYGYT

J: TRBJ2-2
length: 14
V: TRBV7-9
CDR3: ASSLLGQSHTGELF

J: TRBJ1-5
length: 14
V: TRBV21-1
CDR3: ASSKDRTGDNQPQH

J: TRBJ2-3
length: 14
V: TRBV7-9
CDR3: ASSSRTSGVADTQY

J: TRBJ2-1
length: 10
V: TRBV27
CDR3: ASRGGRLEQF

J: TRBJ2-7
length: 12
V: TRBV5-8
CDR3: ASSQTSGAYEQY

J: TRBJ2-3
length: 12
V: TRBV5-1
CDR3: ASSLSGGADTQY

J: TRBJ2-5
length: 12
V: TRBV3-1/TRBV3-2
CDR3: ASSRRTGDETQY

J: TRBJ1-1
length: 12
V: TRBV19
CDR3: ASTATGANTEAF

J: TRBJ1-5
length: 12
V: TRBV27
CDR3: ASSLWGSNQPQH

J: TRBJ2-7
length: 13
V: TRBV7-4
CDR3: ASSRSRASSYEQY

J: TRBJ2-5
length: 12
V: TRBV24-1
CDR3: ATSDWGAKETQY

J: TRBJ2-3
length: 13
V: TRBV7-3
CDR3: ASSPQGFSTDTQY

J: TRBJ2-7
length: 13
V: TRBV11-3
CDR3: ASSLSRNTPYEQY

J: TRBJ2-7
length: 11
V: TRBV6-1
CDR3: ASSEDPGYEQY

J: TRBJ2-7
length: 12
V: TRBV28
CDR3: ASIGGGRADEQY

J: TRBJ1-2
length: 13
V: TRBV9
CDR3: ASSVGLGSNYGYT

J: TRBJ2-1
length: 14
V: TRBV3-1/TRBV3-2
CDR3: ASSQVLTWGSNEQF

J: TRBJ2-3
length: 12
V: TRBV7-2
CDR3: ASSPGLAGITQY